Shown below are 18 T cell receptor beta chains from a single sample sequenced in a study of blood T cells in healthy people across ages. It was with a sample-barcoded 5' primer and a J-beta primer mix that a second PCR of roughly 7 to 12 cycles was run. From the 5' RACE reads, TCRdb called clonotypes with MiXCR, one entry per CDR3 protein. The sample includes 1.5 million to 2 million distinct CDR3 sequences, approximately 28% of them seen just once. Sequencing was carried out using blood. These receptors were collected from a woman aged 25-40 years in good health.

The J gene is TRBJ1-5, the V gene TRBV19; D unclear. V shed 7 bases and J shed 5 bases, with 18 bases lying between them. CDR1 LNHDA and CDR2 SQIVND come from the germline V gene (reference sequence). The CDR3 is 15 residues long. The DNA for the CDR3 is TGTGCCAGTAATCCCGAAGCATGGAGAGATCAGCCCCAGCATTTT. Protein: CASNPEAWRDQPQHF.

The chain combines TRBV7-2 with TRBJ1-1; D perhaps matches TRBD1 (5 bases). The CDR3 is made up of 14 amino acids. Germline CDR1 reads SGHTA; CDR2 reads FQGNSA. V was trimmed by 2 bases and J by 5 bases, leaving 12 bases between them. Written as DNA, the CDR3 is TGTGCCAGCAGCTTAAGTGGCCAGGGAACTGAAGCTTTCTTT. It translates to CASSLSGQGTEAFF.

Turning to this clonotype: A much larger clone lies one base from this, so it may be a read error. The chain has TRBV12-3 or TRBV12-4 and TRBJ2-5, with D unclear. The V end lost 8 bases, the J end lost 5 bases, and 15 bases lay between the germline ends. This CDR3 region has 13 residues. In nucleotides, the CDR3 is TGTGCCAGCGGGCGGCAGGATCGGGAGACCCAGTACTTC. It codes for CASGRQDRETQYF.

The table lists this clonotype with a few counts. This rearrangement joins TRBV9 to TRBJ1-2, with 7 bases fitting TRBD1. Germline lookup yields CDR1 SGDLS and CDR2 YYNGEE. This CDR3 spans 14 amino acids. V lost 2 bases to trimming and J lost 3 bases; unmatched junction nucleotides: 4. The CDR3 protein is CASSVAGGDYGYTF. The CDR3 nucleotides read TGTGCCAGCAGCGTGGCAGGGGGGGACTATGGCTACACCTTC.

This clonotype has more than one count but fewer than ten. The V call is TRBV29-1, the J call TRBJ1-1; D gene ambiguous. The CDR3 totals 11 residues. From germline, CDR1 is SQVTM and CDR2 ANQGSEA. V lost 2 bases to trimming and J lost 5 bases, with 6 bases between them. CDR3 nucleotides: TGCAGCGTTGAAAGGCAGACTGAAGCTTTCTTT. Protein sequence: CSVERQTEAFF.

In its sample, this clonotype was seen many times. The rearrangement uses TRBV18 and TRBJ2-1; possible D gene TRBD2, 6 bases. This CDR3 contains 14 residues. Trimming left V 8 bases short and J 3 bases short, with 14 bases between. Germline V gives CDR1 KGHSH, CDR2 LQKENI. The CDR3 is CASSPSGVYNEQFF. CDR3 nucleotides: TGTGCCAGCAGTCCGTCGGGGGTCTACAATGAGCAGTTCTTC.

The gene calls are TRBV28 and TRBJ2-1; tentatively, D is TRBD1 (7 bases). Germline V gives CDR1 MDHEN, CDR2 SYDVKM. This CDR3 region has 16 residues. The germline V and J ends were trimmed by 7 bases and 4 bases, with 20 bases remaining between them. The CDR3 loop reads CASIPQGAGGYNEQFF. CDR3 nucleotide sequence: TGTGCCAGCATTCCTCAAGGGGCAGGGGGGTACAATGAGCAGTTCTTC.

Only a few counts were recorded for this clonotype. A read error may be the cause here, since a much bigger clone is one base away. J is TRBJ2-3 and V is TRBV29-1; no firm D call. V was clipped by 6 bases and J by 8 bases, with 12 bases between them. CDR3 length: 11 residues. In germline, CDR1 is SQVTM, CDR2 ANQGSEA. CDR3 coding DNA: TGCAGCGTACGACATGGAAGTACGCAGTATTTT. Translation: CSVRHGSTQYF.

There are a few counts of this clonotype. The V call is TRBV20-1, the J call TRBJ2-1; D gene uncertain. The CDR3 extends over 13 amino acids. The germline V gene encodes CDR1 DFQATT and CDR2 SNEGSKA (reference sequence). Trimming removed 2 bases at V and 5 bases at J, with 10 bases between. DNA of the CDR3: TGCAGTGCTAGAAAACAGACCAACAATGAGCAGTTCTTC. This gives the protein CSARKQTNNEQFF.

This clonotype was counted at least ten times. The chain links TRBV10-3 to TRBJ2-5, with D unresolved. V was cut by 1 base and J by 2 bases, with 5 bases left in between. This CDR3 comprises 13 residues. Germline V gene lookup returns CDR1 ENHRY and CDR2 SYGVKD. CDR3 protein: CAISELEQETQYF. The DNA of the CDR3 is TGTGCCATCAGTGAGTTGGAACAAGAGACCCAGTACTTC.

This clonotype has just a few counts. The chain combines TRBV20-1 with TRBJ2-7; 9 nucleotides match TRBD1. This CDR3 spans 16 amino acids. With V trimmed by 4 bases and J by 4 bases, 14 bases remained unmatched. Germline V CDR1 and CDR2: DFQATT, SNEGSKA (reference sequence). CDR3 sequence (DNA): TGCAGTGCTAAGGGTGTGGGACAGGGTTTCCTATACGAGCAGTACTTC. Amino acids: CSAKGVGQGFLYEQYF.

This chain joins TRBV5-1 and TRBJ2-3; D is uncertain. Per the germline V gene, CDR1 is SGHRS and CDR2 is YFSETQ. V gave up 7 bases and J gave up 4 bases, with 10 bases separating them. The CDR3 extends over 12 amino acids. The CDR3 nucleotides are TGCGCCAGCGGGGTAAAGGCAGATACGCAGTATTTT. It specifies CASGVKADTQYF.

In its sample, this clonotype was seen many times. The chain recombines TRBV27 with TRBJ2-7; D may be TRBD1 (5 bases). V was pared by 4 bases and J by 2 bases, with 21 bases between. The germline gives CDR1 MNHEY, CDR2 SMNVEV (reference sequence). This CDR3 has 17 residues. CDR3 DNA: TGTGCCAGCAGTTCACGCCGGGCTCCCAGGGCGGCCTACGAGCAGTACTTC. Amino acid sequence: CASSSRRAPRAAYEQYF.

The chain links TRBV6-4 to TRBJ2-1; possibly TRBD1 or TRBD2 for D (5 bases each). The germline gives CDR1 MRHNA, CDR2 SNTAGT. CDR3 length equals 13 residues. Trimming removed 3 bases at V and 12 bases at J, with 15 bases between. For the CDR3, the DNA is TGTGCCAGCAGTGAGGAGGATTGGACACCGCAGTTCTTC. It codes for CASSEEDWTPQFF.

The rearrangement links TRBV12-3 or TRBV12-4 to TRBJ2-3; 8 bases map to TRBD2. This CDR3 comprises 18 residues. With 1 base clipped from V and 0 bases from J, the junction kept 9 bases outside the gene matches. CDR3 sequence (DNA): TGTGCCAGCAGTTTAGGGAGCGGGGGTTCCGCTAGCACAGATACGCAGTATTTT. Protein sequence: CASSLGSGGSASTDTQYF.

This chain links TRBV5-1 with TRBJ2-7; a weak D match, TRBD2 (6 bases). The germline CDR1 and CDR2 sequences are SGHRS and YFSETQ. Trimming left V 0 bases short and J 7 bases short, with 23 bases between. CDR3 size: 17 residues. The CDR3 sequence is CASSLVGQRAQMSEQYF. The CDR3 DNA reads as TGCGCCAGCAGCTTGGTAGGGCAGCGGGCTCAAATGAGTGAGCAGTACTTC. Together with reference TRBV5-1 and TRBJ2-7, the CDR3 gives the full variable domain: KAGVTQTPRYLIKTRGQQVTLSCSPISGHRSVSWYQQTPGQGLQFLFEYFSETQRNKGNFPGRFSGRQFSNSRSEMNVSTLELGDSALYLCASSLVGQRAQMSEQYFGPGTRLTVT.

The chain is built from TRBV30 and TRBJ2-1; 11 bases are a match to TRBD2. V lost 1 base to trimming and J lost 5 bases; unmatched junction nucleotides: 10. Germline V gives CDR1 GTSNPN, CDR2 SVGIG (reference sequence). This CDR3 has 17 residues. The CDR3 DNA reads TGTGCCTGGAGTGCCTTCTTAGCGGGAGGGCCTGACAATGAGCAGTTCTTC. This translates into CAWSAFLAGGPDNEQFF.

Comment on this clonotype: Relative to the germline gene, one junction end is altered; a read error may explain this. The chain uses TRBV10-2 and TRBJ2-1; D is perhaps TRBD2 (6 bases). This CDR3 has 15 amino acids. In germline, CDR1 is WSHSY, CDR2 SAAADI. CDR3 sequence (DNA): TGCGCCAGCAGTGATTTAGTAGCGGCCTACAATGAGCAGGTCTTC. Its protein is CASSDLVAAYNEQVF.